These T cell receptor beta chains were read from a single sample in a study of T cell changes during pregnancy in multiple sclerosis. TCRdb's table, derived via immunoSEQ multiplex PCR, lists solely in-frame clones and lacks some. This sample carries tens of thousands of clones, about nine tenths of them seen once, and the ten largest clones take 13%. The sequencing here drew on CD8+ T cells from peripheral blood mononuclear cells, taken in the first trimester of pregnancy. The receptors were gathered from a female donor in good health, enrolled as a control in a pregnancy study. Both conserved end residues are trimmed from each CDR3. Fields, in order: V gene, J gene, CDR3 protein.

>TRBV6-1|TRBJ1-5
ASSEEDTRNQPQH
>TRBV7-9|TRBJ1-2
ASSLGFAAENGYT
>TRBV10-3|TRBJ2-2
AIRTGEGHTGELF
>TRBV6-1|TRBJ2-1
ASSGPLAGGPNEQF
>TRBV6-4|TRBJ2-3
ASSEGTGAPDTQY
>TRBV11-3|TRBJ2-5
ASSQGGETQY
>TRBV5-6|TRBJ1-2
ASGWTGQGLRGYT
>TRBV27|TRBJ1-6
ASQSELSPLH
>TRBV4-3|TRBJ2-1
ASSHQDYQGIYNEQF
>TRBV19|TRBJ1-2
AISGTGVGYGYT
>TRBV29-1|TRBJ2-7
SVEIQGQPYEQY
>TRBV4-1|TRBJ2-2
ASSSLGGNTGELF
>TRBV5-1|TRBJ2-7
ASSLNSGAYEQY
>TRBV13|TRBJ2-7
AVGGQY
>TRBV19|TRBJ2-3
ATTPRGTSGGGSTDTQY
>TRBV28|TRBJ1-6
ASSPDRGPSPLH
>TRBV4-2|TRBJ2-1
ASSPGLAGLGYEQF
>TRBV28|TRBJ2-7
ASSFGGGAGGYEQY
>TRBV27|TRBJ2-7
ASSMGLASYEQY
>TRBV29-1|TRBJ1-1
SVQQVSSPEAF
>TRBV9|TRBJ2-7
ASSAGSYEQY
>TRBV27|TRBJ1-1
ASSPGQGPSEAF
>TRBV6-4|TRBJ2-3
ASSSGSTDTQY
>TRBV13|TRBJ2-6
ASSLGSSAGGPRIVLT
>TRBV29-1|TRBJ2-1
SVDPTGQASYNEQF
>TRBV27|TRBJ1-2
ASSLKGLGYGYT
>TRBV7-8|TRBJ2-5
ASSLRGQREETQY
>TRBV28|TRBJ2-1
ASSLGLAGDREQF
>TRBV27|TRBJ1-5
ASSLSFATGPGNQPQH
>TRBV4-1|TRBJ2-1
ASSQDSSGRGEQF
>TRBV10-3|TRBJ2-7
AISESRQGEYEQY
>TRBV5-6|TRBJ2-7
ASSPSGQNYEQY
>TRBV28|TRBJ2-3
ASSLISGASTDTQY
>TRBV19|TRBJ2-7
ASSVTSGSYEQY
>TRBV10-3|TRBJ2-7
AISGEDRVVYEQY
>TRBV6-5|TRBJ2-2
ASSYLGSGNTGELF
>TRBV27|TRBJ2-1
ASTSGGRARNEQF
>TRBV9|TRBJ2-2
ASSVGGGLAGTGELF
>TRBV5-1|TRBJ2-1
ASSSEGPGDEQF
>TRBV7-9|TRBJ2-5
ASSFLQETQY
>TRBV9|TRBJ2-7
ASSAGLAGSYEQY
>TRBV19|TRBJ1-2
ASSIRDFTNYGYT
>TRBV19|TRBJ1-1
ASRETGSTEAF